A selection of T cell receptor beta chains follows, all from one sample in a study of blood T cell repertoires in COVID-19. Assay: immunoSEQ multiplex PCR; the TCRdb copy retains only in-frame clones and omits some. The data contain 150,000 to 200,000 clones, 65% to 90% of them singletons. The sequencing input was peripheral blood. The receptor source for this set is a middle-aged man with active or convalescent COVID-19. Both conserved end residues are part of each CDR3. The D gene is left open where the match is weak. Size is omitted from some rows. Given values are once, few, many or a class for expanded clones.

V: TRBV10-2
D: -
J: TRBJ1-2
size: -
CDR3: CASSERYRDGGYTF
DNA: TGCGCCAGCAGTGAACGTTACAGGGACGGTGGCTACACCTTC

V: TRBV4-3
D: -
J: TRBJ2-3
size: -
CDR3: CASSQGWGPSTDTQYF
DNA: TGCGCCAGCAGCCAAGGGTGGGGCCCGAGCACAGATACGCAGTATTTT

V: TRBV7-7
D: TRBD1
J: TRBJ2-7
size: -
CDR3: CASSLEAFGTGTYEQYF
DNA: TGTGCCAGCAGCTTAGAAGCGTTCGGGACAGGCACCTACGAGCAGTACTTC

V: TRBV2
D: -
J: TRBJ2-1
size: once
CDR3: CASKRLVGSYNEQFF
DNA: TGTGCCAGCAAAAGACTAGTAGGCTCCTACAATGAGCAGTTCTTC

V: TRBV18
D: -
J: TRBJ1-1
size: -
CDR3: CASSPLLAPHNTEAFF
DNA: TGTGCCAGCTCACCATTGTTGGCACCCCACAACACTGAAGCTTTCTTT

V: TRBV4-2
D: -
J: TRBJ2-1
size: -
CDR3: CASSQDRRDNEQFF
DNA: TGTGCCAGCAGCCAAGATCGGAGGGACAATGAGCAGTTCTTC

V: TRBV4-2
D: TRBD2
J: TRBJ2-1
size: -
CDR3: CASSQGSLTSGRSDEQFF
DNA: TGTGCCAGCAGCCAGGGGTCCTTGACTAGCGGGAGGTCAGATGAGCAGTTCTTC

V: TRBV28
D: -
J: TRBJ2-5
size: once
CDR3: CASSLFIGQIQETQYF
DNA: TGTGCCAGCAGTTTATTCATAGGACAGATACAAGAGACCCAGTACTTC

V: TRBV7-2
D: TRBD1
J: TRBJ1-5
size: -
CDR3: CASSPGQGYQPQHF
DNA: TGTGCCAGCAGCCCGGGACAGGGTTATCAGCCCCAGCATTTT

V: TRBV7-2
D: -
J: TRBJ2-1
size: -
CDR3: CASSFTSSYNEQFF
DNA: TGTGCCAGCAGCTTTACAAGCTCCTACAATGAGCAGTTCTTC

V: TRBV9
D: TRBD1
J: TRBJ2-1
size: once
CDR3: CASSPRDSHNEQFF
DNA: TGTGCCAGCAGCCCCCGGGACAGCCACAATGAGCAGTTCTTC

V: TRBV6-1
D: -
J: TRBJ1-2
size: once
CDR3: CASSERGGRDGYTF
DNA: TGTGCCAGCAGTGAACGGGGTGGGCGGGATGGCTACACCTTC

V: TRBV7-2
D: TRBD1
J: TRBJ1-5
size: -
CDR3: CASSSSQGQHNQPQHF
DNA: TGTGCCAGCAGCTCATCCCAGGGACAGCACAATCAGCCCCAGCATTTT

V: TRBV18
D: TRBD2
J: TRBJ2-1
size: -
CDR3: CASLSGGDNEQFF
DNA: TGTGCCAGCCTTAGCGGGGGGGACAATGAGCAGTTCTTC

V: TRBV21-1
D: -
J: TRBJ1-2
size: -
CDR3: CASSIPLGYTF
DNA: TGTGCCAGCAGCATCCCCCTTGGCTACACCTTC

V: TRBV24-1
D: TRBD1
J: TRBJ2-3
size: -
CDR3: CATSDVYRGGTDTQYF
DNA: TGTGCCACCAGTGACGTCTACAGGGGAGGCACAGATACGCAGTATTTT

V: TRBV14
D: TRBD2
J: TRBJ2-1
size: -
CDR3: CASSDTFGLAGGDNEQFF
DNA: TGTGCCAGCAGTGATACCTTCGGGCTAGCGGGGGGGGACAATGAGCAGTTCTTC

V: TRBV9
D: -
J: TRBJ1-1
size: -
CDR3: CASSVVVNTEAFF
DNA: TGTGCCAGCAGCGTAGTAGTTAACACTGAAGCTTTCTTT

V: TRBV5-1
D: -
J: TRBJ1-1
size: -
CDR3: CASSLKVGGTEAFF
DNA: TGCGCCAGCAGCTTGAAGGTGGGAGGCACTGAAGCTTTCTTT

V: TRBV29-1
D: TRBD2
J: TRBJ2-1
size: -
CDR3: CSVDRGLAGGNEQFF
DNA: TGCAGCGTTGATAGGGGGCTAGCGGGAGGGAATGAGCAGTTCTTC

V: TRBV6-2/TRBV6-3
D: TRBD1
J: TRBJ1-1
size: -
CDR3: CASSQGADRKAFF
DNA: TGTGCCAGCAGCCAGGGGGCGGACCGAAAAGCTTTCTTT

V: TRBV30
D: -
J: TRBJ1-5
size: once
CDR3: CAWSVLGNQPQHF
DNA: TGTGCCTGGAGTGTACTGGGCAATCAGCCCCAGCATTTT

V: TRBV10-3
D: -
J: TRBJ2-3
size: -
CDR3: CAIKGDTDTQYF
DNA: TGTGCCATCAAAGGGGACACAGATACGCAGTATTTT

V: TRBV4-1
D: TRBD1
J: TRBJ2-5
size: -
CDR3: CASSQGQGAWETQYF
DNA: TGCGCCAGCAGCCAAGGACAGGGGGCTTGGGAGACCCAGTACTTC

V: TRBV14
D: -
J: TRBJ1-1
size: -
CDR3: CASTQTGRTEAFF
DNA: TGTGCCAGCACCCAAACAGGTAGAACTGAAGCTTTCTTT

V: TRBV19
D: TRBD2
J: TRBJ2-3
size: once
CDR3: CASSPPHTSGIWDTQYF
DNA: TGTGCCAGTAGTCCACCCCACACTAGCGGGATCTGGGATACGCAGTATTTT

V: TRBV4-2
D: -
J: TRBJ1-3
size: -
CDR3: CASSQESHNSGNTIYF
DNA: TGTGCCAGCAGCCAAGAGTCACACAATTCTGGAAACACCATATATTTT

V: TRBV6-5
D: TRBD1
J: TRBJ1-1
size: -
CDR3: CASSYRDRNTEAFF
DNA: TGTGCCAGCAGTTATAGGGACAGGAACACTGAAGCTTTCTTT

V: TRBV28
D: TRBD1
J: TRBJ2-5
size: -
CDR3: CASSSTGGEETQYF
DNA: TGTGCCAGCAGTTCCACAGGGGGCGAGGAGACCCAGTACTTC

V: TRBV30
D: -
J: TRBJ2-7
size: -
CDR3: CAWSVLAPYEQYF
DNA: TGTGCCTGGAGTGTCCTAGCCCCCTACGAGCAGTACTTC

V: TRBV24-1
D: -
J: TRBJ2-1
size: -
CDR3: CATSDSSNEQFF
DNA: TGTGCCACCAGTGACTCCTCCAATGAGCAGTTCTTC